This T cell receptor (beta chain) originates from a study of blood T cell repertoires in COVID-19. At the level of the study: The samples span acute and convalescent COVID-19 from the United States, Italy and Spain.

Generated by immunoSEQ multiplex PCR, the TCRdb table keeps only in-frame clones and is missing some. The table records about 240,000 clones, roughly 88% of them present only once. The CDR3 is 15 amino acids. Germline assignment: CDR1 MNHEY and CDR2 SVGAGI. Trimming stripped 4 bases from V and 0 bases from J, with 7 bases between. This clonotype was sampled from a woman in her 30s with acute or convalescent COVID-19. Sequencing used peripheral blood. V is TRBV6-5 and J is TRBJ2-6, with a tentative D call TRBD1 (5 bases). The CDR3 nucleotides read TGTGCCAGCAGTTTAACAGGCTCTGGGGCCAACGTCCTGACTTTC. Protein sequence: CASSLTGSGANVLTF.